The 14 T cell receptor beta chains below all came from one sample that was sequenced in a study of cytomegalovirus exposure and HLA in healthy donors. In the PCR, 60 Vbeta and 13 Jbeta primers were used. Using immunoSEQ multiplex PCR, the repertoire was profiled, and TCRdb retains in-frame clones only, with some absent. The sample has roughly 63,000 clones; roughly 71% are singletons. Sequencing was performed on PBMCs. Receptors were obtained from a man in his fifties or sixties in good health and CMV-seropositive.

CDR3 amino acids: CASYPGHGFNEQFF. The CDR3 DNA is TGTGCCAGCTACCCGGGACACGGCTTCAATGAGCAGTTCTTC. This chain connects TRBV19 to TRBJ2-1, with TRBD1 as a possible D gene (6 bases). The CDR3 runs 14 residues. V was clipped by 9 bases and J by 6 bases, with 18 bases between them. The germline V gene has CDR1 LNHDA and CDR2 SQIVND (reference sequence).

The rearrangement links TRBV4-3 to TRBJ2-1; 7 bases fit TRBD2. Germline V gene sequence: CDR1 LGHNA, CDR2 YSLEER. CDR3 size: 17 residues. Trimming cost V 0 bases and J 7 bases; bases outside gene matches: 12. The CDR3 here is CASSQEMASGPQNEQFF. The CDR3 DNA follows: TGCGCCAGCAGCCAAGAAATGGCTAGCGGTCCTCAGAATGAGCAGTTCTTC.

This clone came up a few times. The V and J genes are TRBV14 and TRBJ2-7; unclear D gene. CDR3 size: 15 residues. V dropped 1 base and J dropped 0 bases, with 10 bases sitting between them. Germline V gene sequence: CDR1 SGHDN, CDR2 FVKESK. CDR3 coding DNA: TGTGCCAGCAGCCAAGTAGGCGGCTACTCCTACGAGCAGTACTTC. It specifies CASSQVGGYSYEQYF.

As concerns this clone: Germline is not matched at one junction end, which may reflect a read error. V usage is TRBV19 and J usage is TRBJ2-5, with D tentatively TRBD2 (5 bases). Germline lookup yields CDR1 LNHDA and CDR2 SQIVND (reference sequence). The CDR3 runs to 11 residues. CDR3 region: CASRIAETQYF. The CDR3, as DNA: TGTGCCAGTAGGATAGCGGAGACCCAGTACTTC.

The rearrangement links TRBV5-1 to TRBJ2-2; 12 nucleotides match TRBD1. This CDR3 spans 14 amino acids. The junction had 3 bases not matched to a gene; V was cut back by 4 bases and J by 8 bases. Germline assignment: CDR1 SGHRS and CDR2 YFSETQ. CDR3 sequence: CASSRDRGRGELFF. For the CDR3, the DNA is TGCGCCAGCAGCAGGGACAGGGGGCGAGGGGAGCTGTTTTTT.

The V and J genes are TRBV5-6 and TRBJ1-1; D gene unclear. Germline V gives CDR1 SGHDT, CDR2 YYEEEE. V lost 5 bases and J 1 base, leaving 9 bases between the germline ends. The CDR3 covers 13 residues. The CDR3 loop is CASRVSRNTEAFF. The DNA of the CDR3 is TGTGCCAGCAGGGTGAGTAGGAACACTGAAGCTTTCTTT. Combining the CDR3 with reference TRBV5-6 and TRBJ1-1 gives the whole variable domain DAGVTQSPTHLIKTRGQQVTLRCSPKSGHDTVSWYQQALGQGPQFIFQYYEEEERQRGNFPDRFSGHQFPNYSSELNVNALLLGDSALYLCASRVSRNTEAFFGQGTRLTVV.

The chain links TRBV13 to TRBJ2-7; TRBD1 matches 8 bases. Germline lookup yields CDR1 PRHDT and CDR2 FYEKMQ (reference sequence). The length of the CDR3 is 14 residues. J was trimmed by 5 bases and V by 5 bases; bases with no gene match: 8. The DNA of the CDR3 is TGTGCCAGCAGCGGGCGGACAGGGCCCCACGAGCAGTACTTC. Translating gives CASSGRTGPHEQYF.

This sequence joins TRBV5-1 and TRBJ2-3; TRBD2 might be the D (5 bases). With 0 bases removed from V and 2 bases from J, the gap between germline ends came to 13 bases. Germline V gives CDR1 SGHRS, CDR2 YFSETQ. CDR3 length equals 16 residues. CDR3 residues: CASSLAGVAFTDTQYF. CDR3 DNA sequence: TGCGCCAGCAGCTTGGCCGGGGTAGCGTTCACAGATACGCAGTATTTT.

On this clone itself: The junction departs from the called germline gene at one end, perhaps through a read error. This chain links TRBV10-3 with TRBJ2-6; 8 nucleotides align to TRBD1. This CDR3 comprises 19 residues. The germline gives CDR1 ENHRY, CDR2 SYGVKD. DNA for the CDR3: TGTGCCGTCAGTGAGCGCAAGGACAGGGTAATTTCCGGGGCCAACGTCCTGACTTTC. It translates to CAVSERKDRVISGANVLTF.

The J gene is TRBJ1-3, the V gene TRBV14; D uncertain. Germline V gives CDR1 SGHDN, CDR2 FVKESK. This CDR3 region has 14 residues. V lost 1 base and J lost 2, with 6 bases in between. Here the CDR3 DNA reads TGTGCCAGCAGCCAAGGATGGCCTGGAAACACCATATATTTT. Translated: CASSQGWPGNTIYF.

V gene TRBV7-2 combines with J gene TRBJ2-1; 7 nucleotides line up with TRBD1. The trim removed 7 bases at V and 7 bases at J, leaving 22 bases unmatched. Germline CDR1 is SGHTA and CDR2 is FQGNSA. The CDR3 sequence is 18 residues long. CDR3 in amino acids: CASTQPRTGQIATNEQFF. The DNA of the CDR3 is TGTGCCAGCACCCAACCAAGGACAGGTCAGATCGCAACAAATGAGCAGTTCTTC.

The chain joins TRBV9 to TRBJ2-5; 11 bases are shared with TRBD2. Germline V lookup: CDR1 SGDLS, CDR2 YYNGEE. This CDR3 region has 16 residues. The V and J ends lost 2 bases and 0 bases, in that order; junction bases with no gene match: 3. CDR3 sequence: CASSVLAGGYQETQYF. The CDR3 DNA reads TGTGCCAGCAGCGTCCTAGCGGGAGGATACCAAGAGACCCAGTACTTC.

This chain uses TRBV11-2 with TRBJ2-7; 10 bases agree with TRBD1. Germline V lookup: CDR1 SGHAT, CDR2 FQNNGV. There are 14 residues in the CDR3. The J segment lost 7 bases and the V segment lost 5 bases, leaving 8 bases of the junction unmatched. This chain's CDR3 is CASSPGQGQREQYF. The CDR3 DNA reads TGTGCCAGCAGCCCGGGACAGGGGCAGCGGGAGCAGTACTTC. Combining the CDR3 with reference TRBV11-2 and TRBJ2-7 gives the whole variable domain EAGVAQSPRYKIIEKRQSVAFWCNPISGHATLYWYQQILGQGPKLLIQFQNNGVVDDSQLPKDRFSAERLKGVDSTLKIQPAKLEDSAVYLCASSPGQGQREQYFGPGTRLTVT.

The chain combines TRBV10-3 with TRBJ1-2; D is unresolved. The germline CDR1 and CDR2 sequences are ENHRY and SYGVKD. This CDR3 has 13 amino acids. The ends were cut back, 3 bases at V and 3 bases at J, with 8 bases in the middle. As DNA, the CDR3 is TGTGCCATCAGTGATCGAGGAGACTATGGCTACACCTTC. Translation: CAISDRGDYGYTF.